One and the same sample provided the 9 T cell receptor beta chains below, sequenced in a study of identical twins. In TCRdb, the 5' RACE reads were re-called with MiXCR into one record per CDR3 protein. The profile covers approximately 1.8 million distinct CDR3 sequences, with more than 30% appearing a single time and under 0.35% taken by the ten largest. The specimen sequenced was cord blood. The receptors originated from a newborn girl in good health.

V and J are TRBV11-2 and TRBJ2-4, with 8 bases identical to TRBD2. The end of the DNA is better explained by TRBJ2-5, so the J call may be wrong. CDR3 length: 15 residues. Germline-derived CDR1 and CDR2 are SGHAT and FQNNGV. The CDR3 is CASSLDHGGAETQYF. Here the CDR3 DNA reads TGTGCCAGCAGCTTAGACCACGGGGGGGCTGAGACCCAGTACTTC.

J is TRBJ2-1 and V is TRBV25-1; no definite D call. Deletions cut 4 bases from V and 3 bases from J, with 22 bases between. Per germline, CDR1 MGHDK and CDR2 SYGVNS. The CDR3 is made up of 18 amino acids. The CDR3, as DNA: TGTGCCAGCAGTGCGCGGTTGGCCCGTGGAGTGAGCTACAATGAGCAGTTCTTC. Amino acids: CASSARLARGVSYNEQFF.

This clonotype showed up just a few times. The chain carries TRBV5-1 and TRBJ2-3; D is unresolved. Germline V gene lookup returns CDR1 SGHRS and CDR2 YFSETQ. The CDR3 loop spans 17 amino acids. The ends were cut back, 1 base at V and 0 bases at J, with 15 bases in the middle. CDR3 coding DNA: TGCGCCAGCAGCTTGAGTATGGTTCTTCCTAGCACAGATACGCAGTATTTT. Amino acids: CASSLSMVLPSTDTQYF.

Of note for this clonotype: It may be a read error: a sequence one base away is much more abundant. The rearrangement joins TRBV10-3 to TRBJ2-5; D is unresolved. The DNA matches TRBJ2-7 better at its end, which makes the J call doubtful. This CDR3 is built from 14 residues. Germline V lookup: CDR1 ENHRY, CDR2 SYGVKD. The DNA for the CDR3 is TGTGCCATCAGTGAGTCGCCTAGCTCCTACGAGCAGTACTTC. Its translation: CAISESPSSYEQYF.

This clonotype has a handful of counts. The J gene is TRBJ1-1, the V gene TRBV14; D might be TRBD1 (5 bases). The CDR3 contains 15 residues. V was cut by 0 bases and J by 4 bases, with 12 bases left in between. Germline loops: CDR1 SGHDN, CDR2 FVKESK. The CDR3 bases are TGTGCCAGCAGCCAAGATCTGTGGGGCGGCACTGAAGCTTTCTTT. The encoded protein is CASSQDLWGGTEAFF.

The chain combines TRBV20-1 with TRBJ2-1; maybe TRBD1 (5 bases). There are 12 residues in the CDR3. The ends were cut back, 2 bases at V and 9 bases at J, with 11 bases in the middle. Per germline, CDR1 DFQATT and CDR2 SNEGSKA (reference sequence). This CDR3 reads CSARPTATEQFF. DNA of the CDR3: TGCAGTGCTAGACCGACAGCCACTGAGCAGTTCTTC.

This clonotype has more than one count but fewer than ten. V usage is TRBV20-1 and J usage is TRBJ2-4; D may be TRBD2 (7 bases). The CDR3 runs 17 residues. V lost 0 bases and J lost 5, with 20 bases in between. The V gene's germline CDR1 is DFQATT and CDR2 SNEGSKA (reference sequence). CDR3 sequence reads: CSAREETWGGRENIQYF. In DNA form, the CDR3 reads TGCAGTGCTAGAGAGGAAACATGGGGGGGGCGAGAAAACATTCAGTACTTC.

The gene calls are TRBV7-2 and TRBJ2-7; D is tentatively TRBD1 or TRBD2 (5 bases each). The CDR3 totals 15 residues. The germline gives CDR1 SGHTA, CDR2 FQGNSA. The ends were cut back, 0 bases at V and 3 bases at J, with 12 bases in the middle. The CDR3 nucleotides are TGTGCCAGCAGCTTAGCGGGGGTAGGATTCTACGAGCAGTACTTC. Translated: CASSLAGVGFYEQYF.

This sequence joins TRBV20-1 and TRBJ2-1; TRBD1 matches at 10 bases. With 0 bases clipped from V and 9 bases from J, the junction kept 11 bases outside the gene matches. The CDR3 runs to 16 residues. Germline V CDR1 and CDR2: DFQATT, SNEGSKA (reference sequence). DNA for the CDR3: TGCAGTGCTAGAGATCGGTTGGGACAGGGGTCTTCTGAGCAGTTCTTC. This codes for CSARDRLGQGSSEQFF.